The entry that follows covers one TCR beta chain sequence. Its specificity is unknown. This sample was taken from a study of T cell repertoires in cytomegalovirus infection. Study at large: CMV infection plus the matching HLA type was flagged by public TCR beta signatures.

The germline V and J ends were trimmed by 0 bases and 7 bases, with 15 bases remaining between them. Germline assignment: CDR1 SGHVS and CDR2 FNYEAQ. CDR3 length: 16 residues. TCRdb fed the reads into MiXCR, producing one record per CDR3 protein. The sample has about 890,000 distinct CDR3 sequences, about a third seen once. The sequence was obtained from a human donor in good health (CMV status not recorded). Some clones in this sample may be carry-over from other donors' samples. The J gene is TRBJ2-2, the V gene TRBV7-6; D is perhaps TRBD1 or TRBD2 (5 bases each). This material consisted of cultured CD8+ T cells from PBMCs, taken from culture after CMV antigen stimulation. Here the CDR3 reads CASSLASGAVNGELFF. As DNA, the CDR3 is TGTGCCAGCAGCTTAGCTTCCGGGGCGGTAAACGGGGAGCTGTTTTTT.